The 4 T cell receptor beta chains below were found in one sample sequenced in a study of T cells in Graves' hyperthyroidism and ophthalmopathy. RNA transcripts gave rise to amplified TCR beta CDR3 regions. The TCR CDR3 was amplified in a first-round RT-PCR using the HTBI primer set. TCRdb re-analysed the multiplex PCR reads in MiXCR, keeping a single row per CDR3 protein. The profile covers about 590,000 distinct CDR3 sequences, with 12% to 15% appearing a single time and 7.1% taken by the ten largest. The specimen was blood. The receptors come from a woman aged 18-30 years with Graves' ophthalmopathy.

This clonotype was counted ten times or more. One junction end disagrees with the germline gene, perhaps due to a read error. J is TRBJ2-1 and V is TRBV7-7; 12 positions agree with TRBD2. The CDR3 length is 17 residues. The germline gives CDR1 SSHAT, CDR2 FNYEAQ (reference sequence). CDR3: CASSRASGRGSYNEQFF. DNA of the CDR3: TGTGCTAGCAGCCGAGCTAGCGGGAGGGGGTCCTACAATGAGCAGTTCTTC.

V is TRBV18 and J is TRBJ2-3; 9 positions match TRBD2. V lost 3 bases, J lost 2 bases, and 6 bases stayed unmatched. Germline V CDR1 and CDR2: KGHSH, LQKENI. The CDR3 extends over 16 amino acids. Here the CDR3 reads CASSPRGTSLTDTQYF. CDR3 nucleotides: TGTGCCAGCTCACCTCGCGGGACTAGCCTCACAGATACGCAGTATTTT.

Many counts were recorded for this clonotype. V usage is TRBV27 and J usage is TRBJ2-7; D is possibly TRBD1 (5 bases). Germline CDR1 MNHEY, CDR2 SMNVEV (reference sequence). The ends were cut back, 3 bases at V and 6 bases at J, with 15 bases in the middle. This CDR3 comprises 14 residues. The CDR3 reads CASSFGAQTGEQYF. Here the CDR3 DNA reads TGTGCCAGCAGTTTTGGGGCACAGACCGGCGAGCAGTACTTC.

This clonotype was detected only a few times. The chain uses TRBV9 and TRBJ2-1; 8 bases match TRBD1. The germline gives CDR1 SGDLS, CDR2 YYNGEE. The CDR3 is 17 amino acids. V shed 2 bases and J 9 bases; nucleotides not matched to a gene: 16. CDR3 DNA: TGTGCCAGCAGCGTGGATGGGACAGGAGGTTACGAAAGTGAGCAGTTCTTC. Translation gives CASSVDGTGGYESEQFF.